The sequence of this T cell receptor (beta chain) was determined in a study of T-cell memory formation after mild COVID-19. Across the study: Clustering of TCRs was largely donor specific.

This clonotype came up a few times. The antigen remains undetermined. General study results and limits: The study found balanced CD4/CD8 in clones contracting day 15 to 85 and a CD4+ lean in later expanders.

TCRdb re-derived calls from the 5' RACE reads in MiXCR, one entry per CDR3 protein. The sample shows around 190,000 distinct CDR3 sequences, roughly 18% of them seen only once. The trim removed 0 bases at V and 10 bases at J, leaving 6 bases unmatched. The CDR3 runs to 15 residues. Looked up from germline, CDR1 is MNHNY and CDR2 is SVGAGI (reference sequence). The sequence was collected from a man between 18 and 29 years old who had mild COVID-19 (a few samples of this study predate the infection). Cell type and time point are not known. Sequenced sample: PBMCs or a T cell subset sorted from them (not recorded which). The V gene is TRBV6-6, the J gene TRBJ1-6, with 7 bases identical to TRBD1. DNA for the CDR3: TGTGCCAGCAGTTACTCAGGGGGCACGAGCTCACCCCTCCACTTT. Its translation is CASSYSGGTSSPLHF.